Following are 5 T cell receptor beta chains from one sample sequenced in a study of T cell responses to AZD1222 COVID-19 vaccine. The data were produced by immunoSEQ multiplex PCR, yet TCRdb's version contains in-frame clones alone and is incomplete. The sample consists of about 90,000 clones, around 89% of them appearing once. The sequencing here drew on peripheral blood, taken 28 days after the second AZD1222 dose. The receptors here all came from an adult who received the AZD1222 COVID-19 vaccine.

This chain connects TRBV2 to TRBJ1-4, with D uncertain. Germline CDR1 reads SNHLY; CDR2 reads FYNNEI. This CDR3 has 13 residues. Trimming took 5 bases from V and 7 from J, leaving 11 bases between them. The chain's CDR3 is CASSRQTGEKLFF. The CDR3 nucleotides are TGTGCCAGCAGTCGCCAGACGGGTGAAAAACTGTTTTTT.

V gene TRBV11-3 combines with J gene TRBJ2-1; D is unresolved. V shed 3 bases and J shed 5 bases, with 8 bases lying between them. This CDR3 comprises 13 residues. CDR1 SGHNT and CDR2 YENEEA come from the germline V gene. This chain's CDR3 is CASSFDGHNEQFF. DNA for the CDR3: TGTGCCAGCAGCTTCGACGGACACAATGAGCAGTTCTTC.

This chain uses TRBV4-3 with TRBJ2-1; D may correspond to TRBD1 or TRBD2 (6 bases each). The CDR3 spans 16 residues. Germline V gene lookup returns CDR1 LGHNA and CDR2 YSLEER. Trimming shortened V by 3 bases and J by 5 bases, and 17 bases separated the two germline ends. As DNA, the CDR3 is TGCGCCAGCAGCCAGGGAACCGGGGGCGGCGACAATGAGCAGTTCTTC. It codes for CASSQGTGGGDNEQFF.

The gene calls are TRBV5-6 and TRBJ2-3; 10 bases line up with TRBD2. Germline CDR1 reads SGHDT; CDR2 reads YYEEEE. CDR3 length: 17 amino acids. Trimming removed 3 bases from V and 0 bases from J; junction bases left unmatched: 7. The CDR3 protein is CASSSLAGAFSTDTQYF. DNA for the CDR3: TGTGCCAGCAGCTCCCTAGCGGGGGCCTTTAGCACAGATACGCAGTATTTT.

V is TRBV4-1 and J is TRBJ2-7, with D perhaps matching TRBD1 or TRBD2 (6 bases each). Trimming removed 4 bases at V and 1 base at J, with 17 bases between. The CDR3 runs 16 residues. Germline CDR1 is MGHRA and CDR2 is YSYEKL. CDR3 nucleotide sequence: TGCGCCAGCAGCCCCCAGGGACACGGGGGATCCTACGAGCAGTACTTC. Translation: CASSPQGHGGSYEQYF.